This TCR beta chain stems from a study of read filtering for tumor transcriptome and immune sequencing. For the study at large: DNase treatment preceded whole-transcriptome library preparation. IR-seq gave about 3.5 to 10.27 million TCR reads per sample; RNA-seq gave roughly 80 to 1273.

Germline loops: CDR1 MNHEY, CDR2 SVGEGT. V was pared by 6 bases and J by 7 bases, with 22 bases between. CDR3 length: 15 residues. This clonotype was seen repeatedly, ten times or more. From 400 to 450 ng of RNA, a library with molecular barcoded alpha/delta and beta/gamma adaptors was made. TCRdb re-derived calls from the reads in MiXCR, one entry per CDR3 protein. The data show approximately 150,000 distinct CDR3 sequences, about 13% seen once. The source of this sequence is a donor over 35 with multiple myeloma. Input material: a population of CD138-negative cells sorted from bone marrow. The chain has TRBV6-2 or TRBV6-3 and TRBJ2-7, with unresolved D. This chain's CDR3 is CASSNPTGLLGEQYF. CDR3 sequence (DNA): TGTGCCAGCAGCAACCCCACCGGCCTTCTGGGGGAGCAGTACTTC.